These 27 T cell receptor beta chains were sequenced from one sample in a study of Ad26.COV2.S vaccination and SARS-CoV-2 variants (dated by TCRdb to about 2021). The method behind the library was the immunoSEQ multiplex PCR assay. In its TCRdb copy, this immuneACCESS table keeps in-frame sequences only and misses some clones. Where compared with another copy, unresolved V genes explain less than half of these, and the others have no known cause. The sample table records about 460,000 clones; 80% to 90% of these occur just once. Of the sample, around 1.6% is held by the ten largest clones. The sample's treatment or condition label is to be understood as: some 20 received Ad26.COV2.S at low or high dose, single or two shots; about 5 received placebo; per-sample allocation not given. For vaccine and placebo recipients, the sequenced repertoires came from samples collected on day 63 after the first injection.

Sequencing used peripheral blood, obtained in a trial of Ad26.COV2.S vaccine versus placebo. The receptors were gathered from a person aged 18-60 years who received the Ad26.COV2.S COVID-19 vaccine or a placebo.

This clone occurred once. The chain is built from TRBV14 and TRBJ2-5, with 7 positions matching TRBD1. V was pared by 6 bases and J by 4 bases, with 2 bases of the junction left unmatched. CDR1 is SGHDN and CDR2 is FVKESK in the germline V gene. The CDR3 is 12 amino acids. The CDR3 sequence: CASSYRGETQYF. DNA of the CDR3: TGTGCCAGCAGTTACAGGGGAGAGACCCAGTACTTC.

V and J are TRBV7-9 and TRBJ1-2; D ambiguous. Per germline, CDR1 SEHNR and CDR2 FQNEAQ (reference sequence). V lost 4 bases, J lost 8 bases, and 8 bases lay in between. This CDR3 region has 11 residues. CDR3 sequence: CASSYLSGYTF. The CDR3 nucleotides are TGTGCCAGCAGCTATCTTTCCGGCTACACCTTC.

This clone came up a few times. This chain joins TRBV6-4 and TRBJ1-5; D is unclear. Per the germline V gene, CDR1 is MRHNA and CDR2 is SNTAGT. The CDR3 length is 15 residues. V lost 7 bases, J lost 0 bases, and 13 bases lay in between. The CDR3 coding sequence is TGTGCCAGCATCTTGCAGACTTATAGCAATCAGCCCCAGCATTTT. Its translation is CASILQTYSNQPQHF.

The J gene is TRBJ1-4, the V gene TRBV14; 7 positions match TRBD1. Trimming took 1 base from V and 0 from J; bases not matched to a gene: 5. The CDR3 consists of 17 residues. Looked up from germline, CDR1 is SGHDN and CDR2 is FVKESK. DNA for the CDR3: TGTGCCAGCAGCCAAGTCAGGGGGAAAACAACTAATGAAAAACTGTTTTTT. Protein product: CASSQVRGKTTNEKLFF. Using reference TRBV14 and TRBJ1-4 for the parts outside the CDR3, the full variable domain is EAGVTQFPSHSVIEKGQTVTLRCDPISGHDNLYWYRRVMGKEIKFLLHFVKESKQDESGMPNNRFLAERTGGTYSTLKVQPAELEDSGVYFCASSQVRGKTTNEKLFFGSGTQLSVL.

The V and J genes are TRBV6-4 and TRBJ1-1; D may be TRBD1 (6 bases). V lost 6 bases and J 2 bases, leaving 13 bases between the germline ends. Germline lookup yields CDR1 MRHNA and CDR2 SNTAGT. This CDR3 contains 14 residues. The DNA for the CDR3 is TGTGCCAGCAGCCCGACAGGAGCAAACACTGAAGCTTTCTTT. Its translation: CASSPTGANTEAFF.

The rearrangement uses TRBV2 and TRBJ2-7, with D possibly being TRBD1 (5 bases). Trimming left V 11 bases short and J 3 bases short, with 20 bases between. In germline, CDR1 is SNHLY, CDR2 FYNNEI. This CDR3 spans 14 amino acids. CDR3 amino acids: CAFPKETDGYEQYF. CDR3 bases: TGTGCCTTTCCAAAAGAGACAGACGGCTACGAGCAGTACTTC.

This clone has a single count. The gene calls are TRBV24-1 and TRBJ2-1; the D is unclear. Germline V CDR1 and CDR2: KGHDR, SFDVKD. The CDR3 consists of 11 residues. V was pared by 1 base and J by 8 bases, with 2 bases between. In DNA, the CDR3 is TGTGCCACCAGTGATTTCTATGAGCAGTTCTTC. This gives the protein CATSDFYEQFF.

This clone was observed a few times. V is TRBV4-2 and J is TRBJ2-7, with D possibly being TRBD1 or TRBD2 (5 bases each). Trimming left V 1 base short and J 2 bases short, with 15 bases between. The CDR3 totals 16 residues. Germline V lookup: CDR1 LGHNA, CDR2 YNFKEQ. The CDR3 loop is CASSQAAQGPPYEQYF. CDR3 DNA: TGTGCCAGCAGCCAAGCTGCGCAGGGACCCCCCTACGAGCAGTACTTC.

The rearrangement joins TRBV4-2 to TRBJ2-7; D is tentatively TRBD1 or TRBD2 (6 bases each). Germline CDR1 is LGHNA and CDR2 is YNFKEQ. The CDR3 spans 15 residues. V was pared by 1 base and J by 4 bases, with 14 bases between. DNA of the CDR3: TGTGCCAGCAGCCAAGTTAGGGGGGCGGCGTACGAGCAGTACTTC. It specifies CASSQVRGAAYEQYF.

J is TRBJ1-4 and V is TRBV19, with TRBD1 matching over 7 bases. Unmatched junction bases numbered 8, after V lost 8 bases and J lost 5 bases. Germline CDR1 reads LNHDA; CDR2 reads SQIVND (reference sequence). CDR3 length: 14 amino acids. The CDR3: CASGEGGRNEKLFF. In nucleotides, the CDR3 is TGTGCCAGTGGGGAAGGGGGCCGGAATGAAAAACTGTTTTTT.

This clone was counted between two and nine times. In nucleotides, the CDR3 is TGTGCCAGCAGCCCACCCCGAAGCCAAAGGTCAGAAGCTTTCTTT. Its translation: CASSPPRSQRSEAFF. This chain links TRBV7-9 with TRBJ1-1; no clear D gene. This CDR3 is built from 15 residues. Germline loops: CDR1 SEHNR, CDR2 FQNEAQ (reference sequence). Trimming cost V 5 bases and J 8 bases, with 21 bases left between them.

The chain couples TRBV18 to TRBJ2-5, with no clear D. The germline CDR1 and CDR2 sequences are KGHSH and LQKENI. CDR3 length: 15 residues. V was trimmed by 2 bases and J by 1 base, leaving 11 bases between them. CDR3 amino acids: CASSPYVTAQETQYF. DNA for the CDR3: TGTGCCAGCTCACCATACGTCACGGCCCAAGAGACCCAGTACTTC.

This chain connects TRBV30 to TRBJ1-5; D is unresolved. Trimming stripped 1 base from V and 3 bases from J, with 10 bases between. Germline V lookup: CDR1 GTSNPN, CDR2 SVGIG (reference sequence). The length of the CDR3 is 14 residues. The CDR3 nucleotides are TGTGCCTGGAGTGGGGGAGGGATCAATCAGCCCCAGCATTTT. As protein: CAWSGGGINQPQHF.

V usage is TRBV2 and J usage is TRBJ1-1; D may be TRBD1 (5 bases). The CDR3 consists of 18 residues. The germline V and J ends were trimmed by 1 base and 1 base, with 19 bases remaining between them. Germline CDR1 reads SNHLY; CDR2 reads FYNNEI. DNA of the CDR3: TGTGCCAGCAGTGAAGTGGAACAGGTTAAGCTATGGAACACTGAAGCTTTCTTT. Translating gives CASSEVEQVKLWNTEAFF.

The chain couples TRBV14 to TRBJ2-1; 7 nucleotides match TRBD2. The junction had 4 bases not matched to a gene; V was cut back by 5 bases and J by 0 bases. The CDR3 has 15 amino acids. The germline gives CDR1 SGHDN, CDR2 FVKESK. The CDR3 here is CASSLGTTSYNEQFF. CDR3 bases: TGTGCCAGCAGCTTGGGGACTACCTCCTACAATGAGCAGTTCTTC.

The chain carries TRBV7-3 and TRBJ1-1; 9 nucleotides line up with TRBD1. Germline CDR1 SGHTA, CDR2 FQGTGA. This CDR3 spans 14 amino acids. With V trimmed by 2 bases and J by 8 bases, 6 bases remained unmatched. The CDR3 here is CASSLASDRGEAFF. Here the CDR3 DNA reads TGTGCCAGCAGCTTAGCCTCGGACAGGGGAGAAGCTTTCTTT.

The J gene is TRBJ2-7, the V gene TRBV18; D is perhaps TRBD2 (6 bases). This CDR3 has 15 residues. Germline V gives CDR1 KGHSH, CDR2 LQKENI. V was pared by 3 bases and J by 3 bases, with 15 bases between. CDR3 bases: TGTGCCAGCTCACCCAACCGGGACTCAGGCTACGAGCAGTACTTC. This translates into CASSPNRDSGYEQYF.

This clone was seen only a few times. V usage is TRBV18 and J usage is TRBJ2-7; D ambiguous. Germline V gives CDR1 KGHSH, CDR2 LQKENI. The CDR3 totals 15 residues. V was trimmed by 0 bases and J by 0 bases, leaving 9 bases between them. The CDR3 coding sequence is TGTGCCAGCTCACCACCAGCGATGAGCTCCTACGAGCAGTACTTC. Protein product: CASSPPAMSSYEQYF.

The chain couples TRBV27 to TRBJ2-7; no definite D call. This CDR3 is built from 13 residues. V lost 6 bases and J 3 bases, leaving 12 bases between the germline ends. Germline CDR1 reads MNHEY; CDR2 reads SMNVEV (reference sequence). The CDR3 bases are TGTGCCAGCAGCCCCGGATGGGGCTACGAGCAGTACTTC. Translation: CASSPGWGYEQYF.

The J gene is TRBJ2-1, the V gene TRBV15; D gene unclear. V gave up 4 bases and J gave up 6 bases, with 10 bases separating them. This CDR3 spans 13 amino acids. Germline V gene lookup returns CDR1 LNHNV and CDR2 YYDKDF (reference sequence). CDR3 bases: TGTGCCACCAGCACTAACCTAATCAATGAGCAGTTCTTC. This encodes CATSTNLINEQFF.

This chain uses TRBV2 with TRBJ2-7; no clear D. Germline assignment: CDR1 SNHLY and CDR2 FYNNEI. The CDR3 loop spans 13 amino acids. The V and J ends lost 4 bases and 9 bases respectively, with 16 bases between them. CDR3 region: CASSGQIHIGQYF. DNA for the CDR3: TGTGCCAGCAGTGGCCAGATCCACATAGGGCAGTACTTC.

The chain is built from TRBV4-2 and TRBJ1-3; D remains ambiguous. Looked up from germline, CDR1 is LGHNA and CDR2 is YNFKEQ. Trimming left V 1 base short and J 2 bases short, with 18 bases between. The CDR3 consists of 18 residues. In DNA form, the CDR3 reads TGTGCCAGCAGCCAAGTTGAAATATTGGGTAGAACTGGAAACACCATATATTTT. Protein product: CASSQVEILGRTGNTIYF.

V gene TRBV30 combines with J gene TRBJ1-6; D not certain. V was cut by 5 bases and J by 7 bases, with 12 bases left in between. Germline V lookup: CDR1 GTSNPN, CDR2 SVGIG (reference sequence). The CDR3 has 13 residues. The CDR3 protein is CAWGITGNSPLHF. CDR3 bases: TGTGCCTGGGGGATAACTGGAAATTCACCCCTCCACTTT. The entire variable domain, with the rest obtained from reference TRBV30 and TRBJ1-6, is as follows: SQTIHQWPATLVQPVGSPLSLECTVEGTSNPNLYWYRQAAGRGLQLLFYSVGIGQISSEVPQNLSASRPQDRQFILSSKKLLLSDSGFYLCAWGITGNSPLHFGNGTRLTVT.

The V and J genes are TRBV27 and TRBJ2-1; maybe TRBD2 (7 bases). Trimming removed 4 bases from V and 9 bases from J, with 19 bases in between. The CDR3 totals 15 residues. Germline loops: CDR1 MNHEY, CDR2 SMNVEV (reference sequence). CDR3 in DNA: TGTGCCAGCAGTTCCCCTCTGGGGGGGCGTGTTGAGCAGTTCTTC. Amino acids: CASSSPLGGRVEQFF.

This rearrangement joins TRBV27 to TRBJ1-4, with TRBD1 identical over 7 bases. After removal of 5 bases from V and 8 bases from J, the junction contained 8 bases not matched to a gene. Germline V lookup: CDR1 MNHEY, CDR2 SMNVEV (reference sequence). The CDR3 runs to 14 residues. DNA for the CDR3: TGTGCCAGCAGTCGTCAACAGGGGCGGGAAAAACTGTTTTTT. Translated, it gives CASSRQQGREKLFF.

The rearrangement links TRBV27 to TRBJ2-6; 10 positions match TRBD1. This CDR3 is built from 17 residues. J lost 4 bases, V lost 3 bases, and 6 bases had no gene match. Germline V gene lookup returns CDR1 MNHEY and CDR2 SMNVEV (reference sequence). For the CDR3, the DNA is TGTGCCAGCAGTTTCAAGGGACAGGGGAGAGGGGCCAACGTCCTGACTTTC. It is translated as CASSFKGQGRGANVLTF. The whole variable domain, filled in from reference TRBV27 and TRBJ2-6, reads EAQVTQNPRYLITVTGKKLTVTCSQNMNHEYMSWYRQDPGLGLRQIYYSMNVEVTDKGDVPEGYKVSRKEKRNFPLILESPSPNQTSLYFCASSFKGQGRGANVLTFGAGSRLTVL.

The chain employs TRBV7-2 and TRBJ2-1; 10 nucleotides line up with TRBD1. CDR3 length equals 14 residues. V lost 6 bases and J lost 6; bases outside the gene matches: 5. Germline V gene sequence: CDR1 SGHTA, CDR2 FQGNSA. CDR3 coding DNA: TGTGCCAGCAGTCCGGGACAGGGGAGCAATGAGCAGTTCTTC. It specifies CASSPGQGSNEQFF.